One and the same sample provided the 2 T cell receptor beta chains below, sequenced in a study of chemoradiotherapy in HPV16-positive cancers. Generated by immunoSEQ multiplex PCR, the TCRdb table keeps only in-frame clones and is missing some. This table has fewer than 40,000 clones, approximately 90% appearing once. Sequences were derived from blood, sampled from a patient who underwent chemoradiotherapy. Receptor source: a human donor with HPV-associated anogenital cancer.

This clone has more than one count but fewer than ten. The chain links TRBV18 to TRBJ2-3, with D perhaps being TRBD1 or TRBD2 (5 bases each). There are 16 residues in the CDR3. The V end was cut by 3 bases, the J end by 4 bases, with 17 bases between. Germline values: CDR1 KGHSH, CDR2 LQKENI. CDR3 nucleotide sequence: TGTGCCAGCTCACCTGGGATGCTGGTGGGGGCAGATACGCAGTATTTT. It encodes CASSPGMLVGADTQYF.

The rearrangement links TRBV6-1 to TRBJ1-1, with D perhaps TRBD1 (5 bases). The germline V and J ends were trimmed by 8 bases and 3 bases, with 13 bases remaining between them. The length of the CDR3 is 13 residues. Germline CDR1 and CDR2: MNHNS and SASEGT. The CDR3: CASGSTRDTEAFF. CDR3 in DNA: TGTGCCAGCGGCTCGACCAGGGACACTGAAGCTTTCTTT.